This T cell receptor beta chain originates from a study of OX40 agonist ivuxolimab in advanced cancers. CDR3 length: 14 amino acids. CDR1 and CDR2 (germline): SGHNT, YYREEE (reference sequence). Measured with immunoSEQ multiplex PCR; TCRdb has only the in-frame clones, and not every one. Among about 70,000 clones listed, about 84% were seen once. On this clone itself: A junction end diverges from the germline sequence, so it may reflect a read error.

This sample comprised CD4+ or CD8+ T cells sorted from blood, obtained in a trial of the OX40 agonist ivuxolimab. The chain uses TRBV5-4 and TRBJ1-3; 7 nucleotides line up with TRBD1. The origin of this receptor is an adult with an advanced solid tumor such as melanoma, head and neck, liver or kidney cancer. CDR3 amino acids: CASSQGGSGNTIYF. In DNA, the CDR3 is TGCGCCAGCAGCCAGGGGGGCTCTGGAAACACCATATATTTT.